The rows below give T cell receptor beta chains drawn from one sample of a study of monozygotic twins with inflammatory bowel disease. TCRdb reworked the 5' RACE reads into one entry per CDR3 protein, no DNA. The repertoire table contains approximately 330,000 distinct CDR3 sequences. Sequenced material: blood. The receptors stem from a human donor with ulcerative colitis or Crohn's disease, or a healthy co-twin of an affected twin (not recorded which). Both conserved end residues are part of each CDR3.

TRBJ2-5,TRBV18,CASSPSDSSPEGETQYF
TRBJ2-1,TRBV27,CASRDVQGLSYNEQFF
TRBJ1-4,TRBV5-1,CASSPRDPRGEKLFF
TRBJ2-7,TRBV28,CASSSTGVQYF
TRBJ1-1,TRBV7-6,CASSSGTATEAFF
TRBJ2-5,TRBV11-2,CASSLALGDRAYETQYF
TRBJ1-6,TRBV4-1,CASSSYRGTYTNNNSPLHF
TRBJ2-7,TRBV4-1,CASSQSWGQNAYEQYF
TRBJ1-4,TRBV20-1,CSARGGNRGGEKLFF
TRBJ1-5,TRBV6-5,CASSPSERRPQHF